Listed below are T cell receptor beta chains from one sample, sequenced in a study of human T cells and chemical hapten exposure. TCRdb re-analysed the RACE reads in MiXCR, keeping a single row per CDR3 protein. The sample consists of some 120,000 distinct CDR3 sequences, around 10% of them appearing once. Sequencing was performed on whole blood, taken in connection with sensitization to the hapten diphenylcyclopropenone (DPC). The source is a woman aged 50 to 60 with alopecia areata. Some clones in this sample may be carry-over from other donors' samples. Both conserved end residues are part of each CDR3. The order of the fields is D gene, V gene, clone size, J gene, CDR3 DNA, CDR3 protein. A D gene is named only where the DNA matches it firmly. Size is stated for part of the rows, as once, few or many counts, or as a class when the clone is expanded.

d_gene: .; v_gene: TRBV25-1; abundance: many; j_gene: TRBJ1-2; CDR3nt: TGTGCCAGCAGTGGCGGGACCCCGAATCTGTACTGG; CDR3aa: CASSGGTPNLYW
d_gene: .; v_gene: TRBV6-4; abundance: many; j_gene: TRBJ2-1; CDR3nt: TGTGCCAGCAGTGCCGGCGAGAGTACACGTAATGAGCAGTTCTTC; CDR3aa: CASSAGESTRNEQFF
d_gene: TRBD1; v_gene: TRBV28; abundance: many; j_gene: TRBJ2-5; CDR3nt: TGTGCCAGCAGTTTTTTCGGGACAGCCCAAGAGACCCAGTACTTC; CDR3aa: CASSFFGTAQETQYF
d_gene: .; v_gene: TRBV11-2; abundance: many; j_gene: TRBJ1-1; CDR3nt: TGTGCCAGCAGCAGGGACCCGTACACTGAAGCTTTCTTT; CDR3aa: CASSRDPYTEAFF
d_gene: .; v_gene: TRBV11-2; abundance: few; j_gene: TRBJ2-3; CDR3nt: TGTGCCAGCAGCTTAGGGTCACTGCTAGATACGCAGTATTTT; CDR3aa: CASSLGSLLDTQYF
d_gene: .; v_gene: TRBV2; abundance: many; j_gene: TRBJ2-5; CDR3nt: TGTGCCAGCAGTGTAAGAGGGACTCATCAAGAGACCCAGTACTTC; CDR3aa: CASSVRGTHQETQYF
d_gene: .; v_gene: TRBV2; abundance: .; j_gene: TRBJ2-5; CDR3nt: TGTGCCAGCAGTGAAACCCGGAGGGAGACCCAGTACTTC; CDR3aa: CASSETRRETQYF
d_gene: .; v_gene: TRBV12-3/TRBV12-4; abundance: .; j_gene: TRBJ2-3; CDR3nt: TGTGCCGGATCTCCGGCCACAGATACGCAGTATTTT; CDR3aa: CAGSPATDTQYF
d_gene: .; v_gene: TRBV28; abundance: .; j_gene: TRBJ2-3; CDR3nt: TGTGCCAGCAGTTTCGGGGGAGTTGCGGCAGATACGCAGTATTTT; CDR3aa: CASSFGGVAADTQYF
d_gene: .; v_gene: TRBV6-1; abundance: .; j_gene: TRBJ2-7; CDR3nt: TGTGCCAGCAGAGGACAGACCTACGAGCAGTACTTC; CDR3aa: CASRGQTYEQYF